This entry lists 30 T cell receptor beta chains sequenced from one sample in a study of identical twins. From the 5' RACE reads, TCRdb called clonotypes with MiXCR, one entry per CDR3 protein. The sample has some 760,000 distinct CDR3 sequences, around a sixth seen once. In addition, the sample was reused for a study of T cells expressing NK-cell markers.

The sequenced material came from PBMCs. Every receptor here comes from a woman aged 18-29 years in good health.

The genes are TRBV6-1 and TRBJ2-1, with 8 bases matching TRBD1. The CDR3 is 14 residues long. J was trimmed by 9 bases and V by 2 bases; bases with no gene match: 6. Germline CDR1 and CDR2: MNHNS and SASEGT. CDR3 nucleotides: TGTGCCAGCAGTGAACCCGGCAGGGGGCGTGAGCAGTTCTTC. Its protein is CASSEPGRGREQFF.

This sequence joins TRBV5-1 and TRBJ2-4; the match to TRBD1 covers 9 bases. Per germline, CDR1 SGHRS and CDR2 YFSETQ. This CDR3 is 17 amino acids long. The trim removed 0 bases at V and 0 bases at J, leaving 4 bases unmatched. CDR3 in amino acids: CASSLGTGALAKNIQYF. The CDR3 DNA sequence: TGCGCCAGCAGCTTGGGGACAGGGGCTTTAGCCAAAAACATTCAGTACTTC.

The rearrangement links TRBV6-5 to TRBJ1-1, with unresolved D. The CDR3 runs to 12 residues. Per germline, CDR1 MNHEY and CDR2 SVGAGI. The V gene lost 2 bases and the J gene lost 6 bases, with 7 bases spanning the gap. The CDR3 region is CASSYGGAEAFF. DNA of the CDR3: TGTGCCAGCAGTTACGGTGGCGCTGAAGCTTTCTTT.

This clonotype was observed a handful of times. V usage is TRBV20-1 and J usage is TRBJ2-7, with 8 bases identical to TRBD2. The CDR3 spans 15 residues. With 6 bases clipped from V and 0 bases from J, the junction kept 10 bases outside the gene matches. In germline, CDR1 is DFQATT, CDR2 SNEGSKA (reference sequence). DNA for the CDR3: TGCAGTGCCCGCCTTCTGCGGGAGGTCTCCTACGAGCAGTACTTC. Translated, it gives CSARLLREVSYEQYF.

This clonotype has a handful of counts. This chain connects TRBV7-9 to TRBJ2-1, with TRBD1 matching over 11 bases. The CDR3 runs 14 residues. CDR1 and CDR2 (germline): SEHNR, FQNEAQ (reference sequence). V shed 5 bases and J 9 bases; nucleotides not matched to a gene: 6. CDR3 DNA sequence: TGTGCCAGCAGCCTCGGACAGGGGGCTAGTGAGCAGTTCTTC. This translates into CASSLGQGASEQFF.

The chain carries TRBV7-2 and TRBJ2-3; 9 bases map to TRBD2. This CDR3 comprises 17 residues. From germline, CDR1 is SGHTA and CDR2 FQGNSA. V was pared by 3 bases and J by 0 bases, with 7 bases of the junction left unmatched. DNA of the CDR3: TGTGCCAGCAGCTTCGTAGCGGGAGCGGGTAGCACAGATACGCAGTATTTT. It codes for CASSFVAGAGSTDTQYF.

The genes are TRBV5-1 and TRBJ2-2; the D gene could be TRBD1 or TRBD2 (5 bases each). The CDR3 covers 14 residues. V lost 3 bases and J lost 4, with 10 bases in between. CDR1 and CDR2 from the germline V gene are SGHRS and YFSETQ. CDR3 amino acids: CASSSRDATGELFF. CDR3 coding DNA: TGCGCCAGCAGCTCACGGGACGCCACCGGGGAGCTGTTTTTT.

This chain connects TRBV12-3 or TRBV12-4 to TRBJ1-2; D may be TRBD1 (5 bases). The CDR3 is made up of 16 amino acids. Trimming took 1 base from V and 3 from J, leaving 15 bases between them. CDR3: CASSLGDPRDDYGYTF. CDR3 sequence (DNA): TGTGCCAGCAGTTTAGGCGATCCCAGGGACGACTATGGCTACACCTTC.

A few counts support this clonotype. The genes are TRBV6-1 and TRBJ2-1; 8 bases fit TRBD2. There are 15 residues in the CDR3. Germline V gives CDR1 MNHNS, CDR2 SASEGT. V lost 6 bases, J lost 5 bases, and 9 bases stayed unmatched. The CDR3: CASRGGLGRNNEQFF. CDR3 nucleotides: TGTGCCAGCAGGGGGGGACTAGGACGTAACAATGAGCAGTTCTTC.

The chain has TRBV6-5 and TRBJ2-1; tentative D call: TRBD2 (6 bases). The length of the CDR3 is 13 residues. The V end lost 2 bases, the J end lost 8 bases, and 10 bases lay between the germline ends. Germline CDR1 reads MNHEY; CDR2 reads SVGAGI. In nucleotides, the CDR3 is TGTGCCAGCAGTTACCCGGGGGAGGATGAGCAGTTCTTC. This codes for CASSYPGEDEQFF.

The rearrangement joins TRBV20-1 to TRBJ2-5, with D maybe TRBD2 (6 bases). Trimming left V 6 bases short and J 5 bases short, with 13 bases between. Germline loops: CDR1 DFQATT, CDR2 SNEGSKA (reference sequence). The CDR3 has 12 residues. The CDR3 spells CSAHTAGETQYF. CDR3 DNA: TGCAGTGCACACACGGCGGGGGAGACCCAGTACTTC.

The V gene is TRBV6-2 or TRBV6-3, the J gene TRBJ2-1, with D unresolved. The CDR3 covers 14 residues. Germline loops: CDR1 MNHEY, CDR2 SVGEGT. V was cut by 7 bases and J by 6 bases, with 16 bases left in between. CDR3 loop: CASNGLSFSNEQFF. CDR3 coding DNA: TGTGCCAGCAATGGTCTAAGTTTCAGCAATGAGCAGTTCTTC.

This clonotype was detected a few times. The chain is built from TRBV4-3 and TRBJ1-5, with D uncertain. This CDR3 comprises 16 residues. Trimming removed 3 bases from V and 5 bases from J, with 17 bases in between. Germline-derived CDR1 and CDR2 are LGHNA and YSLEER. DNA of the CDR3: TGCGCCAGCAGCCAGGGCCCGGGCCTGACGTATCAGCCCCAGCATTTT. It encodes CASSQGPGLTYQPQHF.

The chain joins TRBV6-1 to TRBJ2-1; D might be TRBD1 (5 bases). The CDR3 is made up of 13 amino acids. CDR1 and CDR2 from the germline V gene are MNHNS and SASEGT. V lost 6 bases, J lost 6 bases, and 12 bases lay in between. CDR3 DNA sequence: TGTGCCAGCAGGACAGCTGTAAGCAATGAGCAGTTCTTC. Encoded protein: CASRTAVSNEQFF.

The rearrangement uses TRBV10-3 and TRBJ1-2; TRBD1 is a possible D gene (5 bases). CDR1 and CDR2 (germline): ENHRY, SYGVKD. This CDR3 comprises 15 residues. Trimming pared 6 bases from V and 4 bases from J, leaving 18 bases between. The CDR3 region is CAIRTATDGGYGYTF. Written as DNA, the CDR3 is TGTGCCATCAGAACAGCCACCGACGGGGGCTATGGCTACACCTTC.

This clonotype was counted only a few times. The rearrangement uses TRBV5-1 and TRBJ2-2; TRBD1 or TRBD2 may be the D gene (6 bases each). There are 15 residues in the CDR3. The germline V gene has CDR1 SGHRS and CDR2 YFSETQ. Trimming took off 7 bases at V and 0 bases at J, with 13 bases between the two ends. The CDR3 sequence is CASLPGGSNTGELFF. DNA for the CDR3: TGCGCCAGCCTTCCCGGGGGCTCGAACACCGGGGAGCTGTTTTTT.

This clonotype was counted only a few times. The rearrangement links TRBV5-1 to TRBJ2-1, with 10 bases aligning to TRBD2. The CDR3 totals 14 residues. V dropped 5 bases and J dropped 9; count of bases not matched to a gene: 8. CDR1 is SGHRS, CDR2 YFSETQ, per germline. The CDR3: CASRASGSWSEQFF. Here the CDR3 DNA reads TGCGCCAGCAGAGCTAGCGGGAGTTGGAGTGAGCAGTTCTTC. Variable domain in full (rest from reference TRBV5-1 and TRBJ2-1): KAGVTQTPRYLIKTRGQQVTLSCSPISGHRSVSWYQQTPGQGLQFLFEYFSETQRNKGNFPGRFSGRQFSNSRSEMNVSTLELGDSALYLCASRASGSWSEQFFGPGTRLTVL.

The CDR3 loop reads CSAAKRDYEQYF. The CDR3 DNA sequence: TGCAGTGCTGCTAAGCGAGACTACGAGCAGTACTTC. The rearrangement links TRBV20-1 to TRBJ2-7; no definite D call. The CDR3 length is 12 residues. V shed 5 bases and J shed 3 bases, with 11 bases lying between them. The germline CDR1 and CDR2 sequences are DFQATT and SNEGSKA (reference sequence).

The chain is built from TRBV20-1 and TRBJ2-1; 7 bases are a match to TRBD2. The CDR3 loop spans 14 amino acids. V lost 0 bases, J lost 6 bases, and 5 bases stayed unmatched. CDR1 DFQATT and CDR2 SNEGSKA come from the germline V gene (reference sequence). The CDR3 region has the DNA TGCAGTGCTAGAGATCTGGCTAGCGGCAATGAGCAGTTCTTC. The encoded protein is CSARDLASGNEQFF.

This chain links TRBV11-2 with TRBJ1-2; no firm D call. Germline loops: CDR1 SGHAT, CDR2 FQNNGV. The V end was cut by 4 bases, the J end by 4 bases, with 13 bases between. The CDR3 extends over 14 amino acids. The CDR3 coding sequence is TGTGCCAGCAGCTCACCGGAGGGATTCTATGGCTACACCTTC. It is translated as CASSSPEGFYGYTF.

The chain recombines TRBV4-3 with TRBJ2-3; D remains ambiguous. The CDR3 consists of 17 residues. Germline V gene sequence: CDR1 LGHNA, CDR2 YSLEER. The V end lost 0 bases, the J end lost 6 bases, and 19 bases lay between the germline ends. The CDR3 spells CASSQDRVRHLSDTQYF. The CDR3 DNA follows: TGCGCCAGCAGCCAAGATAGGGTTAGGCATTTGTCGGATACGCAGTATTTT.

This clonotype has only a few counts. V is TRBV9 and J is TRBJ2-5, with 10 nucleotides matching TRBD2. The CDR3 runs to 16 residues. Losses at the gene ends were 0 bases for V and 3 bases for J; bases not matched to a gene: 5. Germline CDR1 reads SGDLS; CDR2 reads YYNGEE. Here the CDR3 reads CASSVGPSGREETQYF. The CDR3 DNA follows: TGTGCCAGCAGCGTAGGCCCAAGCGGGAGGGAAGAGACCCAGTACTTC.

The sample holds a few counts of this clonotype. The chain has TRBV10-3 and TRBJ2-7; 7 bases match TRBD2. CDR1 is ENHRY, CDR2 SYGVKD, per germline. V shed 6 bases, J shed 3 bases, and the junction held 5 bases outside the gene matches. The CDR3 has 13 amino acids. Here the CDR3 reads CAIREERGYEQYF. CDR3 sequence (DNA): TGTGCCATCAGGGAGGAGCGGGGCTACGAGCAGTACTTC.

The chain employs TRBV6-1 and TRBJ2-2, with D perhaps TRBD1 (6 bases). V lost 6 bases and J 7 bases, leaving 15 bases between the germline ends. The CDR3 is 14 residues long. CDR1 and CDR2 from the germline V gene are MNHNS and SASEGT. The CDR3 DNA follows: TGTGCCAGCAGACCGTCACAGGGAATCGGGGAGCTGTTTTTT. Amino acid sequence: CASRPSQGIGELFF.

The chain uses TRBV7-9 and TRBJ2-2, with D possibly matching TRBD2 (5 bases). The CDR3 spans 14 residues. Germline V gives CDR1 SEHNR, CDR2 FQNEAQ (reference sequence). Trimming cost V 7 bases and J 1 base, with 10 bases left between them. This CDR3 reads CASTRAGNTGELFF. The CDR3 DNA sequence: TGTGCCAGCACCCGGGCGGGGAACACCGGGGAGCTGTTTTTT.

The chain links TRBV6-2 or TRBV6-3 to TRBJ1-2; no firm D call. Germline V CDR1 and CDR2: MNHEY, SVGEGT. This CDR3 has 14 residues. V lost 2 bases and J lost 4, with 11 bases in between. CDR3 in amino acids: CASSYGPRGYGYTF. The CDR3 nucleotides read TGTGCCAGCAGTTACGGACCGCGTGGCTATGGCTACACCTTC.

This chain links TRBV12-3 or TRBV12-4 with TRBJ1-2; no reliable D call. The CDR3 loop spans 11 amino acids. Trimming removed 6 bases from V and 7 bases from J, with 9 bases in between. CDR3 sequence reads: CASRILGGYTF. The CDR3 DNA reads TGTGCCAGCAGGATTTTGGGTGGCTACACCTTC.

In its sample, this clonotype was seen a few times. This chain uses TRBV20-1 with TRBJ2-3; 10 bases map to TRBD1. The V segment lost 6 bases and the J segment 7 bases; nucleotides outside the gene matches: 16. The germline CDR1 and CDR2 sequences are DFQATT and SNEGSKA (reference sequence). The CDR3 runs to 16 residues. CDR3 DNA sequence: TGCAGTGCGCCGACCGACAGGGGGCGTTCGGTCCATACGCAGTATTTT. It translates to CSAPTDRGRSVHTQYF.

This chain uses TRBV6-1 with TRBJ2-7; 12 bases map to TRBD1. V lost 5 bases and J lost 0; bases outside the gene matches: 2. Germline CDR1 and CDR2: MNHNS and SASEGT. The CDR3 loop spans 15 amino acids. The CDR3 DNA sequence: TGTGCCAGCAGTCGGGACAGGGGGCACTCCTACGAGCAGTACTTC. It yields the protein CASSRDRGHSYEQYF.

The V gene is TRBV10-3, the J gene TRBJ2-2; no definite D call. Per the germline V gene, CDR1 is ENHRY and CDR2 is SYGVKD. V was trimmed by 7 bases and J by 0 bases, leaving 15 bases between them. CDR3 length: 16 amino acids. CDR3 nucleotide sequence: TGTGCCATCAAGTCGACGCTGTTCGCGAACACCGGGGAGCTGTTTTTT. It encodes CAIKSTLFANTGELFF.